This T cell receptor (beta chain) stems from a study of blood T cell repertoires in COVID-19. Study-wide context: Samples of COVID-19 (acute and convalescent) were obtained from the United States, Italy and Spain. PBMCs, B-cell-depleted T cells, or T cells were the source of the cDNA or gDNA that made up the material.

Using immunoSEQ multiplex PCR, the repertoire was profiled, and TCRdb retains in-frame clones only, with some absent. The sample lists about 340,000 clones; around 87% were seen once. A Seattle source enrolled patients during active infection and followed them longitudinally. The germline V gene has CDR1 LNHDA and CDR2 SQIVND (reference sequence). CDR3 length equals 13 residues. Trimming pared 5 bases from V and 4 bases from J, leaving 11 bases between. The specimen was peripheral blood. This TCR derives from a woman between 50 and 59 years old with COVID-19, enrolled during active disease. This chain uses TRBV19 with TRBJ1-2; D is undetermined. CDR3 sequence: CASSPTEIYGYTF. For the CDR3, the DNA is TGTGCCAGTAGTCCCACAGAAATCTATGGCTACACCTTC.